This entry features one T cell receptor beta chain sequence. The antigen is not known. The data are from a study of breast tumors, draining lymph nodes, adjacent tissues. Points from the study as a whole: Luminal-like breast cancer showed significantly higher tumor–nontumor repertoire similarity than basal-like. Most tumor T cells seemingly derive from lymph node, then expand in tumor. Tumor TCR diversity was below lymph nodes but above nontumor tissue. That most tumor T cells come from lymph nodes remained unproven.

From the multiplex PCR reads, TCRdb called clonotypes with MiXCR, one entry per CDR3 protein. This sample carries 50,000 to 75,000 distinct CDR3 sequences, around three fifths of them seen once, and the ten largest clones take approximately 18%. The source is a female donor with breast cancer. Some clones in this sample may be carry-over from other donors' samples. Sequencing was carried out using breast tumor tissue.

The CDR3 bases are TGCAGTGAGGCTAGCGGGGGGATCTACAATGAGCATTTT. Translated: CSEASGGIYNEHF. V usage is TRBV20-1 and J usage is TRBJ1-5; D possibly corresponds to TRBD1 (5 bases). The V end was cut by 7 bases, the J end by 14 bases, with 24 bases between. Germline values: CDR1 DFQATT, CDR2 SNEGSKA (reference sequence). The CDR3 contains 13 residues.